The table lists the clone carrying this T cell receptor (beta chain) with a few counts. The data were obtained in a study of blood T cells in healthy people across ages. Every donor gave roughly 9.2 milliliters of peripheral blood. PCR was performed a second time for roughly 7 to 11 cycles using a sample-barcoded 5' primer and a J-beta primer mix. Template switching added a 12-random-nucleotide identifier to every cDNA molecule. Samples each returned at least 2.5 million CDR3-containing paired-end reads. Each CDR3 protein gets one entry after TCRdb re-called the 5' RACE reads with MiXCR. The data hold around 650,000 distinct CDR3 sequences, with 40% to 50% observed a single time. The CDR3 extends over 17 amino acids. After removal of 11 bases from V and 0 bases from J, the junction contained 15 bases not matched to a gene. The V gene's germline CDR1 is SGHAT and CDR2 FQDESV (reference sequence).

The source is an elderly man in good health. Sequenced sample: blood. The chain employs TRBV11-1 and TRBJ1-4; TRBD1 matches 7 bases. CDR3 coding DNA: TGTGCCTCCGCGGAGGAGGGGGCAACCTCAACTAATGAAAAACTGTTTTTT. Its translation: CASAEEGATSTNEKLFF.